One sample yielded the 12 T cell receptor beta chains listed below, sequenced in a study of shared T cell receptors in the human thymus. Produced via immunoSEQ multiplex PCR; TCRdb's table is partial and in-frame only. The repertoire holds some 640,000 clones, approximately 89% seen once, with roughly 0.0086% in the top ten. This sample was also put to use in a study of human thymus T cells.

Sequenced: thymocytes. All receptors come from a boy younger than two with a congenital heart defect.

This rearrangement joins TRBV27 to TRBJ2-2; 8 bases line up with TRBD2. The CDR3 sequence is 16 residues long. Trimming cost V 3 bases and J 6 bases; bases outside gene matches: 9. Germline V lookup: CDR1 MNHEY, CDR2 SMNVEV (reference sequence). CDR3 in amino acids: CASSLTSSGSPGELFF. The CDR3 coding sequence is TGTGCCAGCAGTTTGACCTCGAGCGGGAGCCCCGGGGAGCTGTTTTTT.

This rearrangement joins TRBV28 to TRBJ2-1; 9 positions agree with TRBD2. This CDR3 comprises 15 residues. V gave up 5 bases and J gave up 4 bases; unmatched junction bases: 6. Germline V gene lookup returns CDR1 MDHEN and CDR2 SYDVKM. The CDR3 region has the DNA TGTGCCAGCAGTGGGGCTAGCGGGGTATACAATGAGCAGTTCTTC. Encoded protein: CASSGASGVYNEQFF.

V usage is TRBV18 and J usage is TRBJ2-3; perhaps TRBD1 as D (5 bases). CDR1 is KGHSH, CDR2 LQKENI, per germline. The CDR3 spans 16 residues. V gave up 3 bases and J gave up 2 bases, with 15 bases separating them. CDR3 residues: CASSPQGGAPTDTQYF. The CDR3 DNA sequence: TGTGCCAGCTCACCCCAGGGCGGAGCCCCCACAGATACGCAGTATTTT.

The J gene is TRBJ2-1, the V gene TRBV11-2; D perhaps matches TRBD2 (6 bases). The V gene's germline CDR1 is SGHAT and CDR2 FQNNGV. V dropped 5 bases and J dropped 6 bases, with 14 bases sitting between them. This CDR3 is 14 amino acids long. The CDR3, as DNA: TGTGCCAGCAGCCCCGGCGAAGCGGGCAATGAGCAGTTCTTC. Protein sequence: CASSPGEAGNEQFF.

The rearrangement uses TRBV27 and TRBJ1-1; D is undetermined. The germline CDR1 and CDR2 sequences are MNHEY and SMNVEV (reference sequence). V lost 4 bases to trimming and J lost 1 base, with 7 bases between them. The CDR3 is made up of 13 amino acids. The CDR3 spells CASSSPGNTEAFF. CDR3 coding DNA: TGTGCCAGCAGTTCCCCAGGGAACACTGAAGCTTTCTTT.

The chain carries TRBV10-1 and TRBJ1-1; TRBD1 matches 9 bases. The junction had 18 bases not matched to a gene; V was cut back by 4 bases and J by 6 bases. The CDR3 loop spans 18 amino acids. Per germline, CDR1 WNHNN and CDR2 SYGVQD (reference sequence). Here the CDR3 DNA reads TGCGCCAGCAGTGGGGGGGACAGGGCCCAAAGTAGAGTGGCTGAAGCTTTCTTT. As protein: CASSGGDRAQSRVAEAFF.

The V and J genes are TRBV19 and TRBJ2-7; 11 positions agree with TRBD1. Germline V lookup: CDR1 LNHDA, CDR2 SQIVND (reference sequence). After removal of 5 bases from V and 3 bases from J, the junction contained 9 bases not matched to a gene. The length of the CDR3 is 16 residues. The CDR3 sequence is CASSFTTGTGGYEQYF. The CDR3 nucleotides are TGTGCCAGTAGTTTCACCACCGGGACAGGGGGCTACGAGCAGTACTTC. The complete variable domain, with remaining parts taken from reference TRBV19 and TRBJ2-7, reads DGGITQSPKYLFRKEGQNVTLSCEQNLNHDAMYWYRQDPGQGLRLIYYSQIVNDFQKGDIAEGYSVSREKKESFPLTVTSAQKNPTAFYLCASSFTTGTGGYEQYFGPGTRLTVT.

The rearrangement uses TRBV6-6 and TRBJ2-3, with D possibly matching TRBD2 (7 bases). V lost 7 bases and J 4 bases, leaving 21 bases between the germline ends. The CDR3 is 16 residues long. Germline CDR1 is MNHNY and CDR2 is SVGAGI (reference sequence). CDR3 region: CASNLLGGAVADTQYF. Written as DNA, the CDR3 is TGTGCCAGCAACCTATTAGGGGGGGCTGTTGCAGATACGCAGTATTTT.

The V and J genes are TRBV7-2 and TRBJ1-1; TRBD1 might be the D (6 bases). The ends were cut back, 5 bases at V and 3 bases at J, with 19 bases in the middle. This CDR3 spans 16 amino acids. CDR1 and CDR2 from the germline V gene are SGHTA and FQGNSA. The CDR3 loop is CASSRWMGARDTEAFF. As DNA, the CDR3 is TGTGCCAGCAGCCGCTGGATGGGGGCCAGAGACACTGAAGCTTTCTTT.

J is TRBJ2-4 and V is TRBV28; 12 bases fit TRBD2. Unmatched junction bases numbered 9, after V lost 4 bases and J lost 2 bases. This CDR3 is built from 18 residues. From germline, CDR1 is MDHEN and CDR2 SYDVKM. The chain's CDR3 is CASSSSGGASVTKNIQYF. DNA of the CDR3: TGTGCCAGCAGTTCTAGCGGGGGGGCTTCTGTTACCAAAAACATTCAGTACTTC.

This clone has a handful of counts. The gene calls are TRBV6-1 and TRBJ1-3; D perhaps matches TRBD1 (6 bases). Deletions cut 11 bases from V and 4 bases from J, with 12 bases between. The germline V gene encodes CDR1 MNHNS and CDR2 SASEGT. The CDR3 runs to 12 residues. CDR3 loop: CAWGGSGNTIYF. CDR3 nucleotide sequence: TGTGCCTGGGGGGGCTCGGGAAACACCATATATTTT.

This clone was counted once. V and J are TRBV10-3 and TRBJ1-3, with TRBD1 matching 7 bases. This CDR3 is built from 14 residues. Unmatched junction bases numbered 4, after V lost 5 bases and J lost 3 bases. Looked up from germline, CDR1 is ENHRY and CDR2 is SYGVKD. The CDR3 spells CAISRDSLGNTIYF. DNA of the CDR3: TGTGCCATCAGTCGGGACAGCCTTGGAAACACCATATATTTT.